This T cell receptor (beta chain) was observed in a study of blood T cells in healthy people across ages. Primers used in a second PCR of roughly 6 to 12 cycles were a sample-barcoded 5' primer and a J-beta primer mix. TCRdb processed the 5' RACE reads anew with MiXCR; each CDR3 protein has one entry. The sample has around 1,700,000 distinct CDR3 sequences; roughly 27% are singletons. With regard to this clonotype: Its antigen remains unknown.

General study points: Older age went with lower TCR beta diversity per million T cells, in a roughly linear way.

Trimming cost V 2 bases and J 7 bases, with 9 bases left between them. The CDR3 contains 12 residues. Germline V gives CDR1 ENHRY, CDR2 SYGVKD. This chain connects TRBV10-3 to TRBJ2-7; D call uncertain. The TCR comes from a woman in her twenties or thirties in good health. Sequences were obtained from blood. The CDR3 bases are TGTGCCATCAGTGAGCGTGTCGGGGAGCAGTACTTC. This sequence encodes CAISERVGEQYF.